This T cell receptor beta chain derives from a study of TIL therapy for anti-PD-1-resistant metastatic lung cancer. In the study overall: Tumors had a median PD-L1 proportion score of around 6.4%. Tumors carried a median approximately 1.6 non-synonymous mutations per megabase. Study conclusions and caveats: Compared with baseline intratumoral T cells, expanded TIL cultures were more clonal and less diverse (6% vs 31%).

A remark on this clone: Its specificity is unknown.

Sample time point: pre-treatment sample, taken before nivolumab and TIL therapy. The tumor samples were excised metastases, mostly pleural nodules or supraclavicular lymph nodes. Progressing patients received lymphodepletion, expanded TIL infusion and IL-2. Sequencing used immunoSEQ v3. TCRdb's copy holds only in-frame clones and misses some; the assay was immunoSEQ multiplex PCR. The data hold about 95,000 clones, with just over 65% observed a single time. The CDR3 runs to 13 residues. Trimming cost V 2 bases and J 4 bases, with 8 bases left between them. Germline V gene data show CDR1 as MNHEY and CDR2 as SVGEGT.

This TCR derives from a person between 25 and 80 years old with non-small cell lung cancer. J is TRBJ1-1 and V is TRBV6-2 or TRBV6-3; tentative D call: TRBD1 (6 bases). The material sequenced was tumor tissue, taken at baseline. This CDR3 reads CASSYTGRTEAFF. The CDR3 DNA reads as TGTGCCAGCAGTTACACAGGGCGCACTGAAGCTTTCTTT.